This section outlines one T cell receptor beta chain sequence together with its context. Treatment denoted: preoperative locoregional IRX-2 cytokine immunotherapy. Patients received preoperative, locoregional IRX-2 cytokine immunotherapy in a phase Ib study. This sample is drawn from a study of preoperative IRX-2 immunotherapy in early breast cancer. The protocol was immunoSEQ multiplex PCR, while the TCRdb copy is restricted to in-frame clones and leaves out a portion. The sample holds about 62,000 clones, roughly 94% seen once. Germline assignment: CDR1 LNHDA and CDR2 SQIVND (reference sequence). Trimming took off 1 base at V and 3 bases at J, with 6 bases between the two ends. The CDR3 is made up of 14 amino acids.

The V gene is TRBV19, the J gene TRBJ2-2; D is uncertain. The TCR sequence derives from a human donor with breast cancer. This sample was obtained from a patient treated with IRX-2 immunotherapy. The CDR3 is CASSIGWYTGELFF. The CDR3 nucleotides are TGTGCCAGTAGTATAGGGTGGTACACCGGGGAGCTGTTTTTT.